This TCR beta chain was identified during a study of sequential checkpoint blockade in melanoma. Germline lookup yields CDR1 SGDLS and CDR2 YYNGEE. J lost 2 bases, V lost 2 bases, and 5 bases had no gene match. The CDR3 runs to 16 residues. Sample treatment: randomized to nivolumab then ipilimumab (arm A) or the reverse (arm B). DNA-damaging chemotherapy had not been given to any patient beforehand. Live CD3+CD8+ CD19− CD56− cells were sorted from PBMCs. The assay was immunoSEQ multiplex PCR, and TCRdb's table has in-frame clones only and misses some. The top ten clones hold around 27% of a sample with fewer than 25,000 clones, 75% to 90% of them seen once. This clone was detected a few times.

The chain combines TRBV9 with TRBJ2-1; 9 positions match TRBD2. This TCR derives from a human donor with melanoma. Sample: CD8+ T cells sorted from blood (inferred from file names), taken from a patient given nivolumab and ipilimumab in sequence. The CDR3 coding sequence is TGTGCCAGCAGCGTGGCGGGACTAGCAGCCTACAATGAGCAGTTCTTC. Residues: CASSVAGLAAYNEQFF.